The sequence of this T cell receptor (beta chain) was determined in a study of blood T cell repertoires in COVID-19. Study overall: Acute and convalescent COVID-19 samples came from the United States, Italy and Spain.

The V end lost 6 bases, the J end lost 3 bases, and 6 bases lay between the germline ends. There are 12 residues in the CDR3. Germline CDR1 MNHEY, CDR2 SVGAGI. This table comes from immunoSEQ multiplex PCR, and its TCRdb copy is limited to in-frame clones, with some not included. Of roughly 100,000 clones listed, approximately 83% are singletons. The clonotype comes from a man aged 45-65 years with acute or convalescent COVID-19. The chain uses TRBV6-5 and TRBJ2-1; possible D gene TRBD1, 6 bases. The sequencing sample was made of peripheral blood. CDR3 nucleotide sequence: TGTGCCAGCAGACAGGGCTACAATGAGCAGTTCTTC. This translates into CASRQGYNEQFF.